A selection of T cell receptor beta chains follows, all from one sample in a study of shared clonotypes between healthy human individuals. Profiling relied on immunoSEQ multiplex PCR, and the TCRdb table lists in-frame clones only, not all of them. The sample includes some 2,500,000 clones, approximately 94% of them seen just once. The sequenced sample was naive CD4+ T cells from PBMCs. These receptors were collected from a young man in good health. Some clones in this sample may be carry-over from other donors' samples. CDR3s include the opening cysteine and the closing phenylalanine or tryptophan. A D gene is named only where the DNA matches it firmly. The listing skips clone size in some rows; elsewhere it reads once, few, many or a size class.

.	TRBV10-3	TRBJ2-1	TRBD1	CAISEFYPGTVNEQFF	TGTGCCATCAGTGAGTTCTACCCCGGGACAGTCAATGAGCAGTTCTTC
.	TRBV9	TRBJ2-3	.	CASSVASASTDTQYF	TGTGCCAGCAGCGTAGCATCGGCTAGCACAGATACGCAGTATTTT
.	TRBV28	TRBJ2-1	TRBD2	CASSLYGRGGSSYNEQFF	TGTGCCAGCAGTTTATATGGTCGGGGCGGGAGCTCCTACAATGAGCAGTTCTTC
.	TRBV30	TRBJ2-7	TRBD1	CAWRGRRDRGYEQYF	TGTGCCTGGAGGGGTCGCCGGGACAGGGGCTACGAGCAGTACTTC
.	TRBV4-3	TRBJ1-3	.	CASSGSLSSSGNTIYF	TGCGCCAGCAGCGGAAGTCTCTCTAGCTCTGGAAACACCATATATTTT
.	TRBV30	TRBJ2-1	.	CAWSVYGDKQFF	TGTGCCTGGAGTGTTTATGGGGACAAGCAGTTCTTC
.	TRBV19	TRBJ2-3	TRBD2	CASSKKPSGIMDTQYF	TGTGCCAGTAGTAAAAAACCTAGCGGGATTATGGATACGCAGTATTTT
.	TRBV6-1	TRBJ1-2	.	CASKEGVTAHYGYTF	TGTGCCAGCAAGGAAGGGGTGACAGCACACTATGGCTACACCTTC
.	TRBV7-9	TRBJ2-7	.	CASSSGPEQYF	TGTGCCAGCAGCTCGGGACCCGAGCAGTACTTC
.	TRBV18	TRBJ1-1	.	CASSPPGVEGTEAFF	TGTGCCAGCTCACCACCAGGGGTGGAAGGCACTGAAGCTTTCTTT
.	TRBV7-3	TRBJ2-3	TRBD2	CASSLSLPGTSGRQYF	TGTGCCAGCAGCTTGTCTCTTCCCGGGACTAGCGGAAGGCAGTATTTT
.	TRBV28	TRBJ2-3	TRBD2	CASSLPGLAGDTQYF	TGTGCCAGCAGTCTCCCCGGACTAGCGGGAGATACGCAGTATTTT
.	TRBV7-9	TRBJ2-3	TRBD1	CASSPPRGQETDTQYF	TGTGCCAGCAGCCCCCCCCGGGGACAGGAGACAGATACGCAGTATTTT
.	TRBV4-2	TRBJ2-3	TRBD2	CASSQDSQREQDTQYF	TGTGCCAGCAGCCAAGATTCCCAGCGGGAGCAAGATACGCAGTATTTT
.	TRBV28	TRBJ1-1	TRBD1	CASLNPGTVEAFF	TGTGCCAGCCTCAACCCCGGGACAGTTGAAGCTTTCTTT
once	TRBV7-3	TRBJ2-3	TRBD1	CASSPRGTPGGNVTDTQYF	TGTGCCAGCAGCCCAAGAGGGACGCCAGGGGGAAATGTTACAGATACGCAGTATTTT
.	TRBV4-1	TRBJ1-1	TRBD1	CASSQAPDRVQFEAFF	TGCGCCAGCAGCCAAGCCCCGGACAGGGTTCAGTTTGAAGCTTTCTTT
.	TRBV28	TRBJ2-1	.	CASTSQSYNEQFF	TGTGCCAGCACTAGTCAGTCCTACAATGAGCAGTTCTTC
.	TRBV27	TRBJ1-1	.	CASSFRFRDGEAFF	TGTGCCAGCAGTTTCAGGTTCCGGGACGGTGAAGCTTTCTTT
.	TRBV5-4	TRBJ2-2	.	CASSSEGRVIGELFF	TGTGCCAGCAGCTCAGAGGGCCGGGTTATCGGGGAGCTGTTTTTT
.	TRBV2	TRBJ2-7	.	CASSESGYEQYF	TGTGCCAGCAGTGAATCCGGGTACGAGCAGTACTTC
.	TRBV27	TRBJ2-1	.	CASSFPAGSEQFF	TGTGCCAGCAGTTTCCCCGCCGGGAGTGAGCAGTTCTTC
.	TRBV11-2	TRBJ1-6	TRBD1	CASSNRYGTDSYNSPLHF	TGTGCCAGCAGCAACCGGTACGGGACAGACTCCTATAATTCACCCCTCCACTTT
.	TRBV6-5	TRBJ1-5	.	CASRWDTGFQPQHF	TGTGCCAGCAGATGGGACACAGGGTTTCAGCCCCAGCATTTT
.	TRBV30	TRBJ2-1	TRBD2	CAWSNLAGPYNEQFF	TGTGCCTGGAGCAACCTAGCGGGGCCCTACAATGAGCAGTTCTTC
.	TRBV9	TRBJ2-5	.	CASSWSGSQETQYF	TGTGCCAGCAGCTGGTCCGGGTCCCAAGAGACCCAGTACTTC
.	TRBV5-1	TRBJ1-1	TRBD1	CASSIQTGGEAFF	TGCGCCAGCAGCATTCAGACAGGGGGCGAAGCTTTCTTT
once	TRBV14	TRBJ2-2	.	CASSQDWRETGELFF	TGTGCCAGCAGCCAAGATTGGAGGGAGACCGGGGAGCTGTTTTTT
.	TRBV4-1	TRBJ2-7	.	CASSQDAFSTGSSYEQYF	TGCGCCAGCAGCCAAGATGCGTTTAGTACAGGGAGCTCCTACGAGCAGTACTTC
.	TRBV28	TRBJ1-4	.	CASSPRVVRTNEKLFF	TGTGCCAGCAGTCCCCGGGTCGTTCGGACTAATGAAAAACTGTTTTTT
.	TRBV25-1	TRBJ1-1	.	CASSESWEGSAFF	TGTGCCAGCAGTGAATCTTGGGAGGGTTCAGCTTTCTTT
.	TRBV4-2	TRBJ1-2	.	CASSQVMESNYGYTF	TGTGCCAGCAGCCAAGTTATGGAGTCTAACTATGGCTACACCTTC
.	TRBV9	TRBJ2-1	TRBD2	CASSVAGGPSIGYEQFF	TGTGCCAGCAGCGTAGCGGGAGGGCCCTCGATTGGGTATGAGCAGTTCTTC
.	TRBV19	TRBJ1-2	TRBD1	CASRRQGANYGYTF	TGTGCCAGTCGCCGACAGGGAGCTAACTATGGCTACACCTTC
.	TRBV7-3	TRBJ2-3	TRBD1	CASSQGADTQYF	TGTGCCAGCAGCCAGGGGGCAGATACGCAGTATTTT
.	TRBV29-1	TRBJ2-7	.	CSVRGTYEQYF	TGCAGCGTTCGTGGTACCTACGAGCAGTACTTC
.	TRBV28	TRBJ2-5	.	CASPGGPLSVCPQYF	TGTGCCAGCCCCGGCGGGCCCCTCTCAGTGTGCCCCCAGTACTTC
.	TRBV10-3	TRBJ1-5	.	CAISVDGVLSSNQPQHF	TGTGCCATCAGTGTAGACGGAGTACTCAGTAGCAATCAGCCCCAGCATTTT
.	TRBV5-4	TRBJ2-5	.	CASRTQGPRETQYF	TGTGCCAGCAGGACCCAAGGACCTAGGGAGACCCAGTACTTC
.	TRBV4-2	TRBJ2-5	.	CASSQGGRGFETQYF	TGTGCCAGCAGCCAAGGGGGCCGGGGATTCGAGACCCAGTACTTC
.	TRBV2	TRBJ2-7	.	CASSDRPGSYEQYF	TGTGCCAGCAGTGATAGGCCGGGCTCCTACGAGCAGTACTTC
.	TRBV19	TRBJ1-3	.	CASSGTASGNTIYF	TGTGCCAGCTCCGGAACGGCCTCTGGAAACACCATATATTTT
.	TRBV10-3	TRBJ2-1	.	CAISEVGGTLYNEQFF	TGTGCCATCAGTGAGGTGGGGGGAACTCTTTACAATGAGCAGTTCTTC
.	TRBV27	TRBJ1-2	.	CASSLRSLGNYGYTF	TGTGCCAGCAGTTTGCGATCGCTGGGGAACTATGGCTACACCTTC
.	TRBV4-1	TRBJ2-5	.	CASSQGPSGPGETQYF	TGCGCCAGCAGCCAAGGCCCGTCTGGCCCAGGGGAGACCCAGTACTTC
once	TRBV7-9	TRBJ2-7	TRBD2	CASSSGLAGAGYEQYF	TGTGCCAGCAGCTCTGGACTAGCGGGAGCAGGGTACGAGCAGTACTTC
.	TRBV5-4	TRBJ2-2	TRBD1	CASSPGTGINTGELFF	TGTGCCAGCAGCCCGGGGACAGGAATAAACACCGGGGAGCTGTTTTTT
.	TRBV10-3	TRBJ1-5	.	CAISELRLNQPQHF	TGTGCCATCAGTGAGCTCAGACTCAATCAGCCCCAGCATTTT
.	TRBV9	TRBJ2-7	TRBD2	CASSLRLAGGLNEQYF	TGTGCCAGCAGCCTGCGACTAGCGGGAGGATTGAACGAGCAGTACTTC
.	TRBV7-2	TRBJ2-2	.	CASSDSTGAGELFF	TGTGCCAGCAGCGACTCCACGGGGGCCGGGGAGCTGTTTTTT
.	TRBV19	TRBJ2-3	TRBD2	CASRSGSVTDTQYF	TGTGCCAGTAGAAGCGGGAGTGTAACAGATACGCAGTATTTT
.	TRBV25-1	TRBJ2-5	TRBD2	CASSEPTSGRQQETQYF	TGTGCCAGCAGTGAACCGACTAGCGGGAGGCAACAAGAGACCCAGTACTTC
.	TRBV6-1	TRBJ1-2	.	CASRLTSYGYTF	TGTGCCAGCAGGTTGACCAGCTATGGCTACACCTTC
.	TRBV5-1	TRBJ1-5	.	CASSLVSGYQPQHF	TGCGCCAGCAGCTTGGTGTCAGGGTATCAGCCCCAGCATTTT
few	TRBV30	TRBJ1-1	.	CAWSADTEAFF	TGTGCCTGGAGTGCGGACACTGAAGCTTTCTTT
once	TRBV28	TRBJ2-3	TRBD2	CASSSPGLAGGADTQYF	TGTGCCAGCAGTTCCCCGGGACTAGCGGGAGGAGCAGATACGCAGTATTTT
few	TRBV20-1	TRBJ1-1	.	CSAEQGTEAFF	TGCAGTGCGGAGCAGGGGACTGAAGCTTTCTTT
.	TRBV19	TRBJ2-3	.	CASSPPGTLVRGTQYF	TGTGCCAGTAGTCCGCCAGGGACCCTGGTAAGGGGTACGCAGTATTTT